The clone carrying this T cell receptor (beta chain) has a single count. V was clipped by 6 bases and J by 6 bases, with 8 bases between them. Germline V gives CDR1 MGHRA, CDR2 YSYEKL. The CDR3 totals 12 residues. The data derive from a study of OX40 agonist ivuxolimab in advanced cancers. Sequencing used immunoSEQ multiplex PCR; TCRdb keeps in-frame clones, though not all of them. The sample has 20,000 to 25,000 clones, 84% seen once. The sequence was obtained from an adult with an advanced solid tumor such as melanoma, head and neck, liver or kidney cancer. This specimen was CD4+ or CD8+ T cells sorted from blood, taken in a trial of the OX40 agonist ivuxolimab. The chain uses TRBV4-1 and TRBJ2-2; D perhaps matches TRBD1 (5 bases). The CDR3 DNA sequence: TGCGCCAGCAGGCTAGGGGCCGGGGAGCTGTTTTTT. Translation: CASRLGAGELFF.